This TCR beta chain is drawn from a study of blood T cell repertoires in COVID-19. Study at large: Acute and convalescent COVID-19 samples came from the United States, Italy and Spain. PBMCs, B-cell-depleted T cells, or T cells provided the cDNA or gDNA that made up the material.

Germline values: CDR1 LNHDA, CDR2 SQIVND (reference sequence). V gave up 9 bases and J gave up 6 bases; unmatched junction bases: 7. This CDR3 region has 14 residues. Sequencing was performed with immunoSEQ multiplex PCR; in TCRdb, only in-frame clones are kept and a portion is missing. The table includes 110,000 to 150,000 clones, 80% detected once. The specimen was peripheral blood. This receptor was obtained from a woman aged 45-65 years with acute or convalescent COVID-19. V gene TRBV19 combines with J gene TRBJ1-6, with TRBD1 identical over 8 bases. The CDR3 reads CASDDRGLNSPLHF. CDR3 DNA: TGTGCCAGCGACGACAGGGGACTTAATTCACCCCTCCACTTT. Using reference TRBV19 and TRBJ1-6 for the parts outside the CDR3, the full variable domain is DGGITQSPKYLFRKEGQNVTLSCEQNLNHDAMYWYRQDPGQGLRLIYYSQIVNDFQKGDIAEGYSVSREKKESFPLTVTSAQKNPTAFYLCASDDRGLNSPLHFGNGTRLTVT.